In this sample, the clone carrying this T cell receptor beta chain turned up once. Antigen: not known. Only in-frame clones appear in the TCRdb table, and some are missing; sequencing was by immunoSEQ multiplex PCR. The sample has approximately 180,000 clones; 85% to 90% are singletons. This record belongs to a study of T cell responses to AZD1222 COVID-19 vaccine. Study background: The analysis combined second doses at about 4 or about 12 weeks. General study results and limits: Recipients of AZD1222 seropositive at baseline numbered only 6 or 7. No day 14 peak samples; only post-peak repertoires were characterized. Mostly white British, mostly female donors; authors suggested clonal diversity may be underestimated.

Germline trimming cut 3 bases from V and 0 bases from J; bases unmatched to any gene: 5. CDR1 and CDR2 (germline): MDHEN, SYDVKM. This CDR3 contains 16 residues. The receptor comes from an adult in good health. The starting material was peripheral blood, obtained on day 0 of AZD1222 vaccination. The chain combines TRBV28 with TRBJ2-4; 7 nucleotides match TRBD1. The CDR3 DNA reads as TGTGCCAGCAGTTTCCGGGACAGCCTAGCCAAAAACATTCAGTACTTC. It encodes CASSFRDSLAKNIQYF.